This T cell receptor beta chain was sequenced during a study of T cell responses to AZD1222 COVID-19 vaccine (dated by TCRdb to about 2021). Looking at the study overall: A total of over 230 trial participants underwent TCR sequencing, of whom about 210 received two doses of AZD1222 and 26 received two doses of the MenACWY control vaccine. Trial participants were enrolled by age into 18-55, 56-69 and 70-plus year subgroups, with approximately 160, 26 and 62 TCR-sequenced participants respectively.

This clone was seen many times. What this receptor recognizes is not known. Per-base quality was not reported, and no clone a single base away is much larger than it. The CDR3 has 14 amino acids, counting the end cysteine and phenylalanine. The retained sequence is limited to the CDR3, 42 bases, with the frame set at the first base. V drops 3 bases and J drops 5 bases, leaving 13 bases in between. Looking up the germline V gene (reference sequence) yields CDR1 LNHDA and CDR2 SQIVND. Broad study findings and their caveats: Conclusions about previously exposed vaccinees are limited, since just six or seven AZD1222 recipients were seropositive for SARS-CoV-2 at baseline. After two AZD1222 doses, both the breadth and the depth of spike-specific TCRs were significantly higher than at day 0 and than in MenACWY recipients. In the small 56-69-year group, the increase in depth fell short of significance, most likely because of low power. The vaccine-associated CD4 TCRs covered the entire spike protein, and the dominant responses fell in regions 160-218 and 743-854. Participants were mostly white British and included more females than males, and it was suggested by the authors that clonal diversity may have been underestimated. Reportedly, almost half of the unique spike-specific TCRs recognized epitopes lying outside the regions that are mutated in the B.1.351 and B.1.1.7 variants. Because no day 14 peak-response samples were available, repertoires were characterized only after the peak T cell response.

The CDR3 regions of human TCRbeta chains were analyzed by immunosequencing. Concerning the study's data processing: TCRs in the repertoires were compared against a reference library of SARS-CoV-2-specific TCRs that had been generated with the MIRA antigen-specificity platform. Breadth was defined as the fraction of unique TCRs that were SARS-CoV-2-associated. Depth was defined as the fraction of total T cells that were SARS-CoV-2-associated. Each spike-specific TCR was assigned to its reactive spike region and to a CD4 or CD8 class using the MIRA data. Log10-transformed breadth and depth values were compared by one-way ANOVA with Sidak's multiple comparisons tests. TCRdb re-hosts the immuneACCESS table, in-frame sequences only. Its copies lack some clones; in the studies checked, an unresolved V gene accounts for under half of them, and the cause for the rest is not known. That table furnishes V, J and clone size, whereas the DNA furnished D and trimming. The sample yields 95,000 to 100,000 clones; around 85% were counted once. Of the sample, 13% to 15% falls within the top ten clones.

What the time point label conveys for this sample: about 28 days (+/-7) after the second vaccine dose. AZD1222 recipients whose second dose came at about 4 weeks and those whose second dose came at about 12 weeks were combined into one group, since spike-specific TCR depth and breadth did not differ between the two schedules. Vaccinee samples were obtained from the UK trials COV001 and COV002, which included a single-blind randomized controlled phase 2/3 trial of AZD1222 (ChAdOx1 nCoV-19) in healthy adults. For TCRbeta chain sequencing, PBMC samples were collected from trial participants at day 0 and at day 28 after the second dose.

This specimen consisted of peripheral blood, obtained 28 days after the second AZD1222 dose. The rearranged chain carries TRBV19 and TRBJ1-1; the best D guess is TRBD1, with 6 bases matching. The receptor was derived from an adult who received the AZD1222 COVID-19 vaccine. The CDR3 reads as follows: CASSITGSGTEAFF. At the DNA level, the sequence is TGTGCCAGTAGTATCACAGGGAGCGGGACTGAAGCTTTCTTT.